Following are 31 T cell receptor beta chains from one sample sequenced in a study of T cells after yellow fever vaccination. TCRdb re-derived calls from the 5' RACE reads in MiXCR, one entry per CDR3 protein. The sample holds 610,000 or so distinct CDR3 sequences, about 12% seen once. Sequencing was performed on PBMCs, taken on the day of the yellow fever booster vaccination. The receptors shown here come from a young man who received the YFV17D yellow fever vaccine.

This clonotype has a handful of counts. CDR3 amino acids: CASSLSASGASTDTQYF. CDR3 sequence (DNA): TGTGCCAGCAGTCTTTCGGCTAGCGGAGCTAGCACAGATACGCAGTATTTT. The V and J genes are TRBV7-3 and TRBJ2-3, with 7 bases fitting TRBD2. Trimming removed 6 bases from V and 0 bases from J; junction bases left unmatched: 12. The V gene's germline CDR1 is SGHTA and CDR2 FQGTGA. The length of the CDR3 is 17 residues. The variable domain in full, completed from reference TRBV7-3 and TRBJ2-3, reads GAGVSQTPSNKVTEKGKYVELRCDPISGHTALYWYRQSLGQGPEFLIYFQGTGAADDSGLPNDRFFAVRPEGSVSTLKIQRTERGDSAVYLCASSLSASGASTDTQYFGPGTRLTVL.

Details on this clonotype: An end of the junction does not agree with germline; a read error may underlie this. The V and J genes are TRBV10-1 and TRBJ2-2; TRBD2 matches at 12 bases. CDR1 is WNHNN, CDR2 SYGVQD, per germline (reference sequence). The CDR3 extends over 20 amino acids. CDR3 amino acids: CGSSEPRGLAGGMNTGELFF. For the CDR3, the DNA is TGCGGCAGCAGTGAGCCCCGGGGGCTAGCGGGAGGGATGAACACCGGGGAGCTGTTTTTT.

The chain recombines TRBV20-1 with TRBJ2-2; D is possibly TRBD2 (6 bases). V lost 2 bases and J lost 6, with 22 bases in between. CDR1 is DFQATT and CDR2 is SNEGSKA in the germline V gene (reference sequence). The CDR3 runs 17 residues. The CDR3 protein is CSARPASGLRRAGELFF. The DNA for the CDR3 is TGCAGTGCTAGACCCGCTTCGGGACTGCGTAGGGCCGGGGAGCTGTTTTTT.

This rearrangement joins TRBV19 to TRBJ1-2; D possibly corresponds to TRBD1 (6 bases). Germline CDR1 is LNHDA and CDR2 is SQIVND (reference sequence). V lost 7 bases to trimming and J lost 2 bases, with 17 bases between them. The CDR3 extends over 15 amino acids. The CDR3 DNA sequence: TGTGCCAGTAATACACAGGGCTCCAGGAACTATGGCTACACCTTC. Translating it yields CASNTQGSRNYGYTF.

This clonotype was found a few times. The CDR3 nucleotides are TGTGCCAGCAGCTACGCATTTGGAACCGGGGAGCTGTTTTTT. Residues: CASSYAFGTGELFF. The chain couples TRBV4-2 to TRBJ2-2; D call uncertain. Per germline, CDR1 LGHNA and CDR2 YNFKEQ. This CDR3 is built from 14 residues. Trimming took 5 bases from V and 5 from J, leaving 12 bases between them.

The chain carries TRBV19 and TRBJ2-2; TRBD1 agrees at 8 bases. Germline CDR1 is LNHDA and CDR2 is SQIVND (reference sequence). The CDR3 consists of 20 residues. V trimming: 1 base; J trimming: 6 bases; junction bases outside the gene matches: 19. For the CDR3, the DNA is TGTGCCAGTAGTATAGTAACCGGGACAGGTTCGAGGTTGTTCCCCGGGGAGCTGTTTTTT. Protein: CASSIVTGTGSRLFPGELFF.

This chain connects TRBV3-1 to TRBJ1-2; TRBD1 is a possible D gene (5 bases). The CDR3 totals 15 residues. The germline V gene encodes CDR1 LGHDT and CDR2 YNNKEL (reference sequence). V dropped 5 bases and J dropped 4 bases, with 17 bases sitting between them. DNA for the CDR3: TGTGCCAGCAGCGGACCAAGCTCAGGGTTCTATGGCTACACCTTC. This encodes CASSGPSSGFYGYTF.

Notes on this clonotype: Compared with germline, one end of the junction differs, possibly owing to a read error. V is TRBV7-2 and J is TRBJ2-5; 11 bases map to TRBD2. Germline loops: CDR1 SGHTA, CDR2 FQGNSA. CDR3 length: 16 amino acids. The CDR3: CASSRSRTSGQETPYF. The CDR3 DNA follows: TGTGCCAGCAGCCGGAGTAGGACTAGCGGGCAAGAGACCCCGTACTTC.

The rearrangement joins TRBV4-2 to TRBJ2-1; possible D gene TRBD2, 5 bases. Germline-derived CDR1 and CDR2 are LGHNA and YNFKEQ. The germline V and J ends were trimmed by 3 bases and 9 bases, with 15 bases remaining between them. This CDR3 has 14 residues. CDR3 protein: CASSQTPVSGEQFF. The CDR3 nucleotides read TGTGCCAGCAGCCAGACTCCGGTAAGCGGTGAGCAGTTCTTC.

This clonotype was seen only a few times. Germline and junction disagree at one end, which may indicate a read error. The V gene is TRBV9, the J gene TRBJ2-3; D is ambiguous. The V gene's germline CDR1 is SGDLS and CDR2 YYNGEE. The CDR3 runs to 11 residues. The DNA of the CDR3 is TGTGACAGCTCCTCAGAAGATACGCAGTATTTT. Its protein is CDSSSEDTQYF.

The gene calls are TRBV20-1 and TRBJ2-5; D ambiguous. The CDR3 runs 13 residues. Germline V lookup: CDR1 DFQATT, CDR2 SNEGSKA (reference sequence). Trimming stripped 5 bases from V and 3 bases from J, with 13 bases between. The CDR3 here is CSAPKDFKETQYF. The CDR3 DNA sequence: TGCAGTGCTCCTAAAGACTTTAAAGAGACCCAGTACTTC.

This clonotype has only a few counts. This chain connects TRBV4-1 to TRBJ1-1, with a weak D call TRBD1 (6 bases). CDR3 length: 14 residues. Trimming removed 8 bases from V and 8 bases from J, with 21 bases in between. The germline V gene has CDR1 MGHRA and CDR2 YSYEKL. The CDR3 loop is CASASRSGAGEAFF. The CDR3 DNA is TGCGCCAGCGCCAGCAGATCGGGGGCAGGGGAAGCTTTCTTT.

V is TRBV4-3 and J is TRBJ2-3; D remains unclear. CDR1 and CDR2 (germline): LGHNA, YSLEER. The CDR3 is 13 residues long. Trimming stripped 2 bases from V and 4 bases from J, with 7 bases between. The DNA for the CDR3 is TGCGCCAGCAGCCAAAGGGCGGCAGATACGCAGTATTTT. Translating gives CASSQRAADTQYF.

This clonotype was counted ten times or more. This chain's CDR3 is CATGTSDRGDTQYF. Written as DNA, the CDR3 is TGTGCCACTGGGACTAGCGATAGGGGGGATACGCAGTATTTT. The V gene is TRBV10-3, the J gene TRBJ2-3, with 10 nucleotides matching TRBD2. With 10 bases clipped from V and 6 bases from J, the junction kept 10 bases outside the gene matches. This CDR3 contains 14 residues. Germline CDR1 ENHRY, CDR2 SYGVKD.

The CDR3: CASSQDEAILNEQFF. In DNA form, the CDR3 reads TGCGCCAGCAGCCAAGATGAAGCGATTCTTAATGAGCAGTTCTTC. The chain combines TRBV4-3 with TRBJ2-1; D unresolved. Germline V gives CDR1 LGHNA, CDR2 YSLEER. V dropped 0 bases and J dropped 7 bases, with 13 bases sitting between them. The CDR3 sequence is 15 residues long.

The chain carries TRBV12-3 or TRBV12-4 and TRBJ2-1, with D perhaps TRBD2 (6 bases). The CDR3 is 11 amino acids. V lost 6 bases to trimming and J lost 12 bases, with 12 bases between them. CDR3 region: CASSLGGGQFF. CDR3 DNA sequence: TGTGCCAGCAGCCTGGGGGGAGGGCAGTTCTTC.

V and J are TRBV6-5 and TRBJ2-3; 8 bases agree with TRBD2. The V gene's germline CDR1 is MNHEY and CDR2 SVGAGI. This CDR3 contains 15 residues. The trim removed 2 bases at V and 1 base at J, leaving 2 bases unmatched. Here the CDR3 reads CASSYGGLGTDTQYF. The DNA for the CDR3 is TGTGCCAGCAGTTACGGGGGACTAGGCACAGATACGCAGTATTTT.

This clonotype was seen a handful of times. This chain joins TRBV12-5 and TRBJ2-5; the D call may be TRBD1 or TRBD2 (5 bases each). Germline-derived CDR1 and CDR2 are LGHNT and FRNRAP. Trimming took off 3 bases at V and 5 bases at J, with 19 bases between the two ends. The CDR3 is 16 residues long. CDR3 region: CASGLHPDSEGETQYF. The CDR3 nucleotides are TGTGCTAGTGGTTTACACCCGGACTCCGAGGGGGAGACCCAGTACTTC. Filled out from reference TRBV12-5 and TRBJ2-5, the complete variable domain reads DARVTQTPRHKVTEMGQEVTMRCQPILGHNTVFWYRQTMMQGLELLAYFRNRAPLDDSGMPKDRFSAEMPDATLATLKIQPSEPRDSAVYFCASGLHPDSEGETQYFGPGTRLLVL.

This clonotype was found a few times. The CDR3 DNA is TGCGCCAGCAGCTTGAAAGGGGGCACTGAAGCTTTCTTT. Translated, it gives CASSLKGGTEAFF. The chain employs TRBV10-1 and TRBJ1-1, with a possible D match to TRBD1 (6 bases). The ends were cut back, 6 bases at V and 4 bases at J, with 12 bases in the middle. The CDR3 contains 13 residues. CDR1 and CDR2 from the germline V gene are WNHNN and SYGVQD (reference sequence).

This clonotype was picked up a small number of times. The rearrangement uses TRBV29-1 and TRBJ1-1; D is possibly TRBD1 (6 bases). Germline V gene sequence: CDR1 SQVTM, CDR2 ANQGSEA. The V and J ends lost 4 bases and 8 bases respectively, with 26 bases between them. The CDR3 loop spans 16 amino acids. The DNA for the CDR3 is TGCAGCGTTGCGCCACTCCGGGACACAGGGCTGAGGGAAGCTTTCTTT. Protein: CSVAPLRDTGLREAFF.

This clonotype appeared a few times. The J gene is TRBJ2-3, the V gene TRBV20-1, with no clear D. Per the germline V gene, CDR1 is DFQATT and CDR2 is SNEGSKA (reference sequence). Trimming took 2 bases from V and 2 from J, leaving 2 bases between them. The CDR3 length is 11 residues. The DNA of the CDR3 is TGCAGTGCTAGATTCACAGATACGCAGTATTTT. Its protein product is CSARFTDTQYF.

The chain uses TRBV2 and TRBJ2-1; 9 bases fit TRBD2. The CDR3 has 19 amino acids. Germline loops: CDR1 SNHLY, CDR2 FYNNEI. The CDR3 reads CTICLELAGLGDLYNEQFF. DNA of the CDR3: TGTACCATCTGTTTAGAACTAGCGGGCTTGGGGGACCTTTACAATGAGCAGTTCTTC.

This clonotype has ten or more counts. The V call is TRBV20-1, the J call TRBJ2-1, with a weak D call TRBD2 (6 bases). CDR1 and CDR2 (germline): DFQATT, SNEGSKA (reference sequence). The CDR3 sequence is 15 residues long. Deletions cut 8 bases from V and 5 bases from J, with 22 bases between. The chain's CDR3 is CSSLDGGGPNNEQFF. The CDR3 DNA follows: TGCAGTTCGCTAGACGGGGGAGGCCCGAACAATGAGCAGTTCTTC.

The chain uses TRBV3-1 and TRBJ2-3; TRBD2 matches at 7 bases. Germline loops: CDR1 LGHDT, CDR2 YNNKEL (reference sequence). The CDR3 sequence is 14 residues long. The V and J ends lost 6 bases and 4 bases, in that order; junction bases with no gene match: 7. In nucleotides, the CDR3 is TGTGCCAGCAGGCAGCGGGGTGCTCCAGATACGCAGTATTTT. Translated, it gives CASRQRGAPDTQYF.

This clonotype was counted a few times. For the CDR3, the DNA is TGTGCCAGCAGCCCACCCTCGGGAGGGAGAATGAATGAGCAGTTCTTC. Translation: CASSPPSGGRMNEQFF. The chain is built from TRBV6-2 or TRBV6-3 and TRBJ2-1; the match to TRBD2 covers 8 bases. This CDR3 region has 16 residues. CDR1 MNHEY and CDR2 SVGEGT come from the germline V gene. The V and J ends lost 6 bases and 7 bases, in that order; junction bases with no gene match: 14.

A few counts support this clonotype. The chain couples TRBV12-3 or TRBV12-4 to TRBJ2-5, with a weak D call TRBD1 (5 bases). V was cut by 6 bases and J by 1 base, with 15 bases left in between. CDR3 length equals 15 residues. The CDR3 bases are TGTGCCAGCAGAGATACAGGCGACCTCCAAGAGACCCAGTACTTC. Its protein product is CASRDTGDLQETQYF.

The chain uses TRBV7-9 and TRBJ2-7; 7 bases match TRBD1. The CDR3 contains 13 residues. The J segment lost 3 bases and the V segment lost 5 bases, leaving 4 bases of the junction unmatched. Germline loops: CDR1 SEHNR, CDR2 FQNEAQ (reference sequence). The CDR3 DNA reads TGTGCCAGCAGCAAGACAGGGCTCTACGAGCAGTACTTC. Translation gives CASSKTGLYEQYF.

The gene calls are TRBV20-1 and TRBJ2-5; 15 positions agree with TRBD2. This CDR3 region has 16 residues. The germline V gene has CDR1 DFQATT and CDR2 SNEGSKA (reference sequence). The ends lost 6 bases at V and 4 bases at J; junction bases unmatched: 9. The CDR3 DNA sequence: TGCAGTGCGAGGGGACTAGCGGGAGGTCTGGTAGAGACCCAGTACTTC. Translating it yields CSARGLAGGLVETQYF.

The rearrangement links TRBV11-2 to TRBJ2-5, with 9 bases aligning to TRBD2. Germline-derived CDR1 and CDR2 are SGHAT and FQNNGV. CDR3 length equals 16 residues. V trimming: 3 bases; J trimming: 0 bases; junction bases outside the gene matches: 5. The CDR3 here is CASSLASGKYQETQYF. For the CDR3, the DNA is TGTGCCAGCAGCTTGGCTAGCGGGAAGTACCAAGAGACCCAGTACTTC.

This clonotype was detected a few times. CDR3 sequence reads: CASSIMGGGDTQYF. The DNA for the CDR3 is TGTGCCAGTAGTATCATGGGCGGAGGAGATACGCAGTATTTT. V usage is TRBV19 and J usage is TRBJ2-3, with D perhaps TRBD2 (5 bases). V lost 3 bases, J lost 5 bases, and 12 bases lay in between. The CDR3 consists of 14 residues. Germline CDR1 is LNHDA and CDR2 is SQIVND (reference sequence).

The table lists this clonotype with a few counts. This chain uses TRBV7-9 with TRBJ2-7; 11 bases map to TRBD1. The junction had 6 bases not matched to a gene; V was cut back by 5 bases and J by 3 bases. The CDR3 spans 15 residues. CDR1 and CDR2 from the germline V gene are SEHNR and FQNEAQ (reference sequence). This chain's CDR3 is CASSAGQGAVYEQYF. The CDR3 coding sequence is TGTGCCAGCAGCGCCGGACAGGGGGCTGTCTACGAGCAGTACTTC.